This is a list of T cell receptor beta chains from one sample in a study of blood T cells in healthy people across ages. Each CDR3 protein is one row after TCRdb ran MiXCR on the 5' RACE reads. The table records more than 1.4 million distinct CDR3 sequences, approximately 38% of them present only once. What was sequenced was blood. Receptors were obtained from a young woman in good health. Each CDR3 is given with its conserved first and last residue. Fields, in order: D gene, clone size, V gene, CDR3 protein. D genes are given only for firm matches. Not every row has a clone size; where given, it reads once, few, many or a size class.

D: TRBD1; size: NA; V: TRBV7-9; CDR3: CASSPSGTELNYGYTF
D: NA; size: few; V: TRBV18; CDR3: CASSLQGGANVLTF
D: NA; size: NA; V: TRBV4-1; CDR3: CASSQGFVSGGGNQPQHF
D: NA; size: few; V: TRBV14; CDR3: CASSQRGLTDTQYF
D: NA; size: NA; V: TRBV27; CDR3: CASRRQQMNTEAFF
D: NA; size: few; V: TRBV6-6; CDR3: CASSFGRGGTEAFF
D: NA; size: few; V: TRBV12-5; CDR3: CASGSSGHTSTDTQYF
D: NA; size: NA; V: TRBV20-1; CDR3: CSVPGGGDVGELFF
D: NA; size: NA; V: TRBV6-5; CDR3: CASSESGAADTQYF
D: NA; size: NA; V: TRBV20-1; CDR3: CSAGYYTTYEQYF